This entry lists 21 T cell receptor beta chains sequenced from one sample in a study of blood T cell repertoires in COVID-19. Some clones are missing from TCRdb's copy, which holds only in-frame ones; the method was immunoSEQ multiplex PCR. The data show fewer than 250,000 clones, approximately 87% seen once. Sequences were obtained from peripheral blood. The receptor set was obtained from a woman between 45 and 65 years old with acute or convalescent COVID-19.

This clone was observed a single time. The chain recombines TRBV15 with TRBJ2-3; the match to TRBD1 covers 9 bases. This CDR3 contains 16 residues. Germline V CDR1 and CDR2: LNHNV, YYDKDF (reference sequence). J was trimmed by 3 bases and V by 1 base; bases with no gene match: 5. CDR3 sequence reads: CATSRGGQGWTDTQYF. CDR3 in DNA: TGTGCCACCAGCAGAGGAGGACAGGGGTGGACAGATACGCAGTATTTT.

The table lists this clone with a count of one. This sequence joins TRBV5-5 and TRBJ1-5; TRBD1 is a possible D gene (5 bases). Germline-derived CDR1 and CDR2 are SGHKS and YYEKEE (reference sequence). This CDR3 comprises 15 residues. Trimming pared 0 bases from V and 0 bases from J, leaving 7 bases between. The CDR3 DNA sequence: TGTGCCAGCAGCTTGGACAGGAATAGCAATCAGCCCCAGCATTTT. This sequence encodes CASSLDRNSNQPQHF.

The rearrangement joins TRBV19 to TRBJ1-1; D remains unclear. CDR1 and CDR2 (germline): LNHDA, SQIVND (reference sequence). Trimming cost V 2 bases and J 1 base, with 2 bases left between them. This CDR3 has 12 residues. This CDR3 reads CASSIQNTEAFF. The CDR3 DNA sequence: TGTGCCAGTAGTATACAGAACACTGAAGCTTTCTTT.

This clone has a handful of counts. This sequence joins TRBV18 and TRBJ1-6, with 7 bases identical to TRBD1. The V gene's germline CDR1 is KGHSH and CDR2 LQKENI. The CDR3 is 15 amino acids. V lost 3 bases and J lost 8; bases outside the gene matches: 7. This CDR3 is CASSPLTGDDSPLHF. CDR3 nucleotides: TGTGCCAGCTCACCCCTTACAGGGGATGATTCACCCCTCCACTTT.

V and J are TRBV14 and TRBJ1-3; no firm D call. V was trimmed by 4 bases and J by 4 bases, leaving 17 bases between them. Looked up from germline, CDR1 is SGHDN and CDR2 is FVKESK. The CDR3 runs to 16 residues. The CDR3 sequence: CASSPPGSLRGNTIYF. The CDR3 region has the DNA TGTGCCAGCAGCCCCCCGGGGAGTCTAAGAGGAAACACCATATATTTT.

V usage is TRBV7-9 and J usage is TRBJ1-1; 11 bases align to TRBD1. This CDR3 contains 14 residues. Germline loops: CDR1 SEHNR, CDR2 FQNEAQ (reference sequence). The V segment lost 3 bases and the J segment 11 bases; nucleotides outside the gene matches: 8. The CDR3 coding sequence is TGTGCCAGCAGCTTCCGGGACAGGGGGTTTCGTGCTTTCTTT. It translates to CASSFRDRGFRAFF.

V and J are TRBV9 and TRBJ1-3; D ambiguous. The V end was cut by 0 bases, the J end by 0 bases, with 10 bases between. CDR1 SGDLS and CDR2 YYNGEE come from the germline V gene. This CDR3 contains 16 residues. Here the CDR3 reads CASSVAPSDSGNTIYF. CDR3 coding DNA: TGTGCCAGCAGCGTAGCCCCCAGTGACTCTGGAAACACCATATATTTT. Supplemented by reference TRBV9 and TRBJ1-3, the full variable domain reads DSGVTQTPKHLITATGQRVTLRCSPRSGDLSVYWYQQSLDQGLQFLIQYYNGEERAKGNILERFSAQQFPDLHSELNLSSLELGDSALYFCASSVAPSDSGNTIYFGEGSWLTVV.

The V gene is TRBV12-3 or TRBV12-4, the J gene TRBJ1-1; 7 bases agree with TRBD1. With V trimmed by 4 bases and J by 5 bases, 4 bases remained unmatched. The CDR3 sequence is 13 residues long. The CDR3 DNA sequence: TGTGCCAGCAGTTGGGGGACAGTTACTGAAGCTTTCTTT. Protein product: CASSWGTVTEAFF.

V gene TRBV2 combines with J gene TRBJ1-6; no clear D. V lost 5 bases, J lost 11 bases, and 16 bases lay in between. Looked up from germline, CDR1 is SNHLY and CDR2 is FYNNEI. CDR3 size: 14 residues. CDR3 residues: CASSIQAHVTPLHF. DNA for the CDR3: TGTGCCAGCAGTATTCAGGCACACGTCACACCCCTCCACTTT.

This rearrangement joins TRBV7-2 to TRBJ2-5, with D maybe TRBD1 (5 bases). Deletions cut 6 bases from V and 5 bases from J, with 13 bases between. Germline assignment: CDR1 SGHTA and CDR2 FQGNSA. The CDR3 is 13 amino acids. The CDR3 DNA reads TGTGCCAGCAGTTCAGGGATTTTGGAGACCCAGTACTTC. Protein sequence: CASSSGILETQYF.

This clone was found once. This chain links TRBV11-2 with TRBJ2-6; maybe TRBD2 (6 bases). The CDR3 is 18 amino acids. Germline loops: CDR1 SGHAT, CDR2 FQNNGV. Between the trimmed V and J ends, which lost 5 bases and 0 bases, there was a span of 17 bases. CDR3 protein: CASSGPGLSYSGANVLTF. DNA for the CDR3: TGTGCCAGCAGCGGACCGGGACTGAGTTACTCTGGGGCCAACGTCCTGACTTTC.

There are a few counts of this clone. The rearrangement links TRBV2 to TRBJ1-2; 8 nucleotides agree with TRBD1. Looked up from germline, CDR1 is SNHLY and CDR2 is FYNNEI. CDR3 length equals 12 residues. The V gene end was trimmed by 4 bases and the J gene end by 7 bases; junction bases not matched to a gene: 2. In DNA, the CDR3 is TGTGCCAGCAGTGGGGACAGGACTGGCTACACCTTC. It encodes CASSGDRTGYTF.

To note about this clone: This sample includes further DNA sequences coding for the same CDR3. This chain links TRBV5-8 with TRBJ2-2; the D gene is possibly TRBD1 (6 bases). This CDR3 is built from 14 residues. Germline V gene data show CDR1 as SGHTS and CDR2 as YDEGEE. Deletions cut 0 bases from V and 5 bases from J, with 8 bases between. In DNA, the CDR3 is TGTGCCAGCAGCTTGGGCCAGGGGACCGGGGAGCTGTTTTTT. This sequence encodes CASSLGQGTGELFF.

This clone was observed a handful of times. The J gene is TRBJ1-5, the V gene TRBV5-1; the D gene is possibly TRBD1 (6 bases). The V end lost 2 bases, the J end lost 4 bases, and 13 bases lay between the germline ends. This CDR3 has 15 amino acids. The germline V gene has CDR1 SGHRS and CDR2 YFSETQ. For the CDR3, the DNA is TGCGCCAGCAGCTTAGGTCAGGGGCCTAATCAGCCCCAGCATTTT. Protein: CASSLGQGPNQPQHF.

The table lists this clone with a count of one. The rearrangement joins TRBV7-9 to TRBJ2-7; TRBD2 agrees at 11 bases. Germline V gene lookup returns CDR1 SEHNR and CDR2 FQNEAQ (reference sequence). Trimming cost V 2 bases and J 1 base; bases outside gene matches: 7. The CDR3 extends over 17 amino acids. CDR3 protein: CASSLSNIAGGSYEQYF. CDR3 DNA: TGTGCCAGCAGCTTATCAAACATAGCGGGGGGGTCCTACGAGCAGTACTTC.

The chain uses TRBV5-8 and TRBJ1-1; D call uncertain. The CDR3 is 13 amino acids. V was clipped by 0 bases and J by 1 base, with 4 bases between them. Germline-derived CDR1 and CDR2 are SGHTS and YDEGEE. CDR3 loop: CASSLGGNTEAFF. The CDR3 bases are TGTGCCAGCAGCTTGGGAGGGAACACTGAAGCTTTCTTT.

J is TRBJ1-5 and V is TRBV30; TRBD1 matches 11 bases. Germline CDR1 reads GTSNPN; CDR2 reads SVGIG (reference sequence). J gave up 2 bases and V 5 bases, and 5 bases lay outside the gene matches. The CDR3 spans 15 residues. The CDR3 sequence: CAWGGQGAGNQPQHF. In nucleotides, the CDR3 is TGTGCCTGGGGAGGACAGGGGGCAGGCAATCAGCCCCAGCATTTT.

The V and J genes are TRBV5-1 and TRBJ2-3, with D possibly being TRBD2 (6 bases). The germline V and J ends were trimmed by 3 bases and 0 bases, with 8 bases remaining between them. Per the germline V gene, CDR1 is SGHRS and CDR2 is YFSETQ. The CDR3 has 14 amino acids. This CDR3 is CASSSGTSTDTQYF. CDR3 sequence (DNA): TGCGCCAGCAGCTCCGGGACTAGCACAGATACGCAGTATTTT.

The rearrangement links TRBV10-3 to TRBJ2-7; D unresolved. The CDR3 contains 11 residues. Germline CDR1 reads ENHRY; CDR2 reads SYGVKD. The germline V and J ends were trimmed by 3 bases and 6 bases, with 6 bases remaining between them. The CDR3 spells CAISDSREQYF. CDR3 nucleotides: TGTGCCATCAGTGACTCCCGCGAGCAGTACTTC.

The CDR3 reads CAWTQGGQPQHF. The DNA of the CDR3 is TGTGCCTGGACGCAGGGGGGTCAGCCCCAGCATTTT. The rearrangement uses TRBV30 and TRBJ1-5; 7 nucleotides line up with TRBD1. Losses at the gene ends were 4 bases for V and 6 bases for J; bases not matched to a gene: 3. This CDR3 region has 12 residues. Germline CDR1 reads GTSNPN; CDR2 reads SVGIG (reference sequence).

Note on this clone: The sample contains more than one DNA sequence encoding this CDR3. The CDR3 region is CASSLVGGGNTEAFF. CDR3 bases: TGTGCCAGCAGCTTGGTTGGGGGAGGAAACACTGAAGCTTTCTTT. V and J are TRBV6-5 and TRBJ1-1; possible D gene TRBD1, 5 bases. Trimming left V 6 bases short and J 2 bases short, with 16 bases between. This CDR3 is 15 amino acids long. Germline-derived CDR1 and CDR2 are MNHEY and SVGAGI.